This T cell receptor beta chain was identified in a study of blood T cell repertoires in COVID-19. Study information: From the United States, Italy and Spain came samples of acute and convalescent COVID-19.

This clone is a singleton in its sample. Cohort 3 donors were reported recovered after two negative PCRs, clearance, or symptom resolution. Original processing notes: The authors estimated nucleated cell counts from reference gene primer amplification. TCRdb's copy holds only in-frame clones and misses some; the assay was immunoSEQ multiplex PCR. V and J calls and clone size are as listed in that table; D and trimming were resolved from the DNA. The sample has 300,000 to 350,000 clones, 80% to 90% seen once; the top ten hold around 5%. Germline V gene sequence: CDR1 LGHNA, CDR2 YNFKEQ. V was cut by 1 base and J by 0 bases, with 7 bases left in between. The CDR3 spans 14 residues.

The rearrangement links TRBV4-2 to TRBJ2-7; a possible D gene is TRBD1 (6 bases). This TCR derives from a man aged 30 to 39 who had recovered from COVID-19. Sequencing was performed on PBMCs or T cells enriched from blood (not recorded which). The DNA of the CDR3 is TGTGCCAGCAGCCAAGCAGGGGTCTCCTACGAGCAGTACTTC. Protein: CASSQAGVSYEQYF.